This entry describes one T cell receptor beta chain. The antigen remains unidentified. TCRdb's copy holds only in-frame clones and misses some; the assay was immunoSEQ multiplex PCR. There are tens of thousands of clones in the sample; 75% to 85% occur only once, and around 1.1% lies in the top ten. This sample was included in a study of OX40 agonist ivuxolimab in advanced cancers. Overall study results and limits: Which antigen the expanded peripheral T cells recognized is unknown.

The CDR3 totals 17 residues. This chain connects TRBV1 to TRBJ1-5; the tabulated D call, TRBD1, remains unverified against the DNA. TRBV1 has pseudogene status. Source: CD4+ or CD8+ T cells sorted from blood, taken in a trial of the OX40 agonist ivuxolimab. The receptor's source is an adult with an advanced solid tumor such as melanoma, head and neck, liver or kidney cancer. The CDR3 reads CTSSQQRVKGPNQPQHF. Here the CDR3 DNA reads TGCACCAGCAGCCAACAAAGGGTCAAGGGGCCCAATCAGCCCCAGCATTTT.